Listed here is a single T cell receptor beta chain. Data came from immunoSEQ multiplex PCR; TCRdb stores just in-frame clones and leaves some out. Of 44,000 or so clones listed, roughly nine tenths are singletons. This entry is derived from a study of T cell changes during pregnancy in multiple sclerosis. CDR1 and CDR2 from the germline V gene are SGHAT and FQNNGV. V shed 3 bases, J shed 9 bases, and the junction held 3 bases outside the gene matches. The CDR3 has 13 residues. The sequencing here drew on peripheral blood, taken in the first trimester of pregnancy. This sequence originates from a female donor in good health, enrolled as a control in a pregnancy study. The rearrangement links TRBV11-2 to TRBJ2-1; 9 nucleotides match TRBD2. Written as DNA, the CDR3 is TGTGCCAGCAGCTTCGGGACTAGCTTTGAGCAGTTCTTC. Translation: CASSFGTSFEQFF.